In this sample, the clone carrying this T cell receptor beta chain turned up a few times. Its antigen is undetermined. Germline-derived CDR1 and CDR2 are SNHLY and FYNNEI. This CDR3 is 14 amino acids long. With 6 bases removed from V and 4 bases from J, the gap between germline ends came to 13 bases. This sample stems from a study of cytomegalovirus exposure and HLA in healthy donors. Whole-study context: Among about 179 million T cells, an earlier analysis found approximately 110 million unique TCR beta sequences.

Overall study findings and caveats: In a later analysis, at a false discovery rate of 0.05, roughly 17,000 TCR beta sequences were associated with HLA alleles.

The PCR was carried out with 60 Vbeta primers and 13 Jbeta primers. The assay was immunoSEQ multiplex PCR, and TCRdb's table has in-frame clones only and misses some. The sample has 110,000 or so clones, around 77% seen once. Sequencing was done on a sample of PBMCs. This clonotype originated in a woman aged 25 to 39 in good health and CMV-seropositive. The chain uses TRBV2 and TRBJ1-3; weak D call: TRBD1 (5 bases). As DNA, the CDR3 is TGTGCCAGCAGAGCCAGGGTATCAGGAAACACCATATATTTT. As protein: CASRARVSGNTIYF.